The 30 T cell receptor beta chains listed next were all sequenced from one sample in a study of cytomegalovirus exposure and HLA in healthy donors. PCR amplification relied on 60 Vbeta primers (plus 13 Jbeta primers). The repertoire was sequenced with immunoSEQ multiplex PCR; TCRdb's copy has only in-frame clones and lacks some. The data show 95,000 to 150,000 clones, under 80% seen once. Sequencing was performed on PBMCs. The receptors stem from a man aged 55 to 70 in good health and CMV-seropositive.

The chain combines TRBV9 with TRBJ1-6; perhaps TRBD1 as D (6 bases). CDR1 and CDR2 from the germline V gene are SGDLS and YYNGEE. V shed 3 bases and J shed 7 bases, with 11 bases lying between them. This CDR3 is 14 amino acids long. The CDR3 nucleotides read TGTGCCAGCAGCGACAGGGATGGCAATTCACCCCTCCACTTT. Translating it yields CASSDRDGNSPLHF. Full variable domain (missing parts from reference TRBV9 and TRBJ1-6): DSGVTQTPKHLITATGQRVTLRCSPRSGDLSVYWYQQSLDQGLQFLIQYYNGEERAKGNILERFSAQQFPDLHSELNLSSLELGDSALYFCASSDRDGNSPLHFGNGTRLTVT.

The rearrangement joins TRBV2 to TRBJ2-1, with D hard to call. The CDR3 runs to 14 residues. The V end was cut by 2 bases, the J end by 3 bases, with 8 bases between. Germline CDR1 and CDR2: SNHLY and FYNNEI. The CDR3, as DNA: TGTGCCAGCAGTGAAAACCGAGTCTACAATGAGCAGTTCTTC. Its translation: CASSENRVYNEQFF.

This chain links TRBV4-1 with TRBJ2-7, with D unresolved. Germline CDR1 MGHRA, CDR2 YSYEKL. This CDR3 is 14 amino acids long. Trimming took off 3 bases at V and 3 bases at J, with 12 bases between the two ends. CDR3 in DNA: TGCGCCAGCAGCCAGCCCGTGCAGAACTACGAGCAGTACTTC. This encodes CASSQPVQNYEQYF.

The rearrangement links TRBV30 to TRBJ2-7; D might be TRBD2 (6 bases). V was pared by 0 bases and J by 2 bases, with 8 bases between. Germline V gene data show CDR1 as GTSNPN and CDR2 as SVGIG (reference sequence). This CDR3 is 13 amino acids long. CDR3 in amino acids: CAWSVLAAYEQYF. The CDR3 coding sequence is TGTGCCTGGAGTGTATTAGCGGCCTACGAGCAGTACTTC.

This clone appeared once. The V gene is TRBV6-1, the J gene TRBJ1-1; 7 bases align to TRBD1. The ends lost 2 bases at V and 4 bases at J; junction bases unmatched: 4. There are 14 residues in the CDR3. Germline V gives CDR1 MNHNS, CDR2 SASEGT. CDR3 region: CASSELQGSTEAFF. The CDR3 DNA follows: TGTGCCAGCAGTGAACTACAGGGGAGCACTGAAGCTTTCTTT.

The rearrangement joins TRBV2 to TRBJ2-1; TRBD1 aligns across 7 bases. V gave up 7 bases and J gave up 3 bases; unmatched junction bases: 3. Germline values: CDR1 SNHLY, CDR2 FYNNEI. CDR3 length: 13 residues. The CDR3 sequence: CASKRDSYNEQFF. The CDR3 nucleotides read TGTGCCAGCAAGAGGGACAGCTACAATGAGCAGTTCTTC.

The V call is TRBV5-1, the J call TRBJ2-5; 15 bases are shared with TRBD2. V lost 3 bases and J lost 6; bases outside the gene matches: 9. This CDR3 has 17 residues. Germline V gives CDR1 SGHRS, CDR2 YFSETQ. CDR3 sequence reads: CASSSTDGLAGGKTQYF. The CDR3 DNA reads TGCGCCAGCAGCTCAACTGATGGACTAGCGGGAGGGAAGACCCAGTACTTC.

The chain carries TRBV5-1 and TRBJ2-5, with TRBD1 matching over 11 bases. The DNA matches TRBJ2-7 better at its end, which makes the J call doubtful. Germline CDR1 SGHRS, CDR2 YFSETQ. This CDR3 comprises 16 residues. CDR3 residues: CASSLWGTGGTYEQYF. The CDR3 bases are TGCGCCAGCAGCTTGTGGGGGACAGGGGGTACCTACGAGCAGTACTTC.

The chain joins TRBV5-8 to TRBJ1-1, with D tentatively TRBD1 (5 bases). The CDR3 is 11 residues long. CDR1 and CDR2 (germline): SGHTS, YDEGEE. Deletions cut 5 bases from V and 7 bases from J, with 9 bases between. CDR3 bases: TGTGCCAGCAGATGGGGGGGTGAAGCTTTCTTT. It yields the protein CASRWGGEAFF.

The J gene is TRBJ2-3, the V gene TRBV30; TRBD2 is a possible D gene (6 bases). Trimming left V 2 bases short and J 2 bases short, with 11 bases between. Germline assignment: CDR1 GTSNPN and CDR2 SVGIG (reference sequence). This CDR3 comprises 14 residues. The CDR3 here is CAWSSGSLTDTQYF. The DNA of the CDR3 is TGTGCCTGGAGTTCCGGGAGCCTCACAGATACGCAGTATTTT.

J is TRBJ2-7 and V is TRBV15; 8 bases are a match to TRBD1. Trimming cost V 5 bases and J 3 bases; bases outside gene matches: 9. Looked up from germline, CDR1 is LNHNV and CDR2 is YYDKDF (reference sequence). This CDR3 is 15 amino acids long. CDR3 DNA sequence: TGTGCCACCAGCTTCCTTTCAGGGGGCGGCTACGAGCAGTACTTC. Translation: CATSFLSGGGYEQYF.

The rearrangement links TRBV10-3 to TRBJ1-1; D not certain. Germline V gene sequence: CDR1 ENHRY, CDR2 SYGVKD. The CDR3 contains 13 residues. Trimming removed 4 bases at V and 1 base at J, with 7 bases between. Here the CDR3 DNA reads TGTGCCATCAGTGGACGGGAGAACACTGAAGCTTTCTTT. Translating it yields CAISGRENTEAFF.

This chain uses TRBV25-1 with TRBJ2-5; a weak D match, TRBD1 (6 bases). The CDR3 is made up of 12 amino acids. V lost 8 bases and J lost 5, with 12 bases in between. Germline V lookup: CDR1 MGHDK, CDR2 SYGVNS. CDR3 nucleotide sequence: TGTGCCAGCCTCAGCCAGGGGGAGACCCAGTACTTC. This gives the protein CASLSQGETQYF. Together with reference TRBV25-1 and TRBJ2-5, the CDR3 gives the full variable domain: EADIYQTPRYLVIGTGKKITLECSQTMGHDKMYWYQQDPGMELHLIHYSYGVNSTEKGDLSSESTVSRIRTEHFPLTLESARPSHTSQYLCASLSQGETQYFGPGTRLLVL.

This chain links TRBV7-3 with TRBJ1-2, with 8 bases identical to TRBD1. The germline V gene encodes CDR1 SGHTA and CDR2 FQGTGA. With 2 bases clipped from V and 4 bases from J, the junction kept 9 bases outside the gene matches. CDR3 length: 16 residues. Here the CDR3 DNA reads TGTGCCAGCAGCTTACAGGGGGCGCCGGGGGGCTATGGCTACACCTTC. Translated: CASSLQGAPGGYGYTF.

The rearrangement uses TRBV19 and TRBJ1-5; D not resolved. This CDR3 is built from 15 residues. With 3 bases removed from V and 4 bases from J, the gap between germline ends came to 13 bases. Germline assignment: CDR1 LNHDA and CDR2 SQIVND (reference sequence). The CDR3 bases are TGTGCCAGTAGTATGGTAGCGGCAGCTAATCAGCCCCAGCATTTT. As protein: CASSMVAAANQPQHF.

The V gene is TRBV2, the J gene TRBJ1-1; 8 positions agree with TRBD1. The length of the CDR3 is 14 residues. V lost 6 bases to trimming and J lost 8 bases; unmatched junction nucleotides: 11. The germline CDR1 and CDR2 sequences are SNHLY and FYNNEI. The CDR3 is CASRGQGPYREAFF. CDR3 DNA: TGTGCCAGCAGAGGACAGGGCCCATACCGGGAAGCTTTCTTT.

V usage is TRBV6-1 and J usage is TRBJ2-1; D possibly corresponds to TRBD1 (6 bases). The germline V and J ends were trimmed by 5 bases and 4 bases, with 12 bases remaining between them. Per germline, CDR1 MNHNS and CDR2 SASEGT. The CDR3 covers 14 residues. The DNA of the CDR3 is TGTGCCAGCAGTCAAAGACAGGATTACAATGAGCAGTTCTTC. As protein: CASSQRQDYNEQFF.

This clone was found a few times. The J gene is TRBJ1-1, the V gene TRBV7-9; TRBD1 might be the D (5 bases). Germline lookup yields CDR1 SEHNR and CDR2 FQNEAQ (reference sequence). Trimming removed 8 bases from V and 4 bases from J, with 14 bases in between. The CDR3 loop spans 13 amino acids. DNA of the CDR3: TGTGCCAGCCAAAACACAGGTAGCACTGAAGCTTTCTTT. Its protein is CASQNTGSTEAFF.

This clone was seen only a few times. V gene TRBV7-3 combines with J gene TRBJ2-3; 7 nucleotides agree with TRBD2. The CDR3 runs to 20 residues. The V segment lost 2 bases and the J segment 0 bases; nucleotides outside the gene matches: 17. Germline V gene data show CDR1 as SGHTA and CDR2 as FQGTGA. Written as DNA, the CDR3 is TGTGCCAGCAGCTTACCCGCTAGGGGAACGGGAGGCCCTAGCACAGATACGCAGTATTTT. Protein: CASSLPARGTGGPSTDTQYF. The complete variable domain, with remaining parts taken from reference TRBV7-3 and TRBJ2-3, reads GAGVSQTPSNKVTEKGKYVELRCDPISGHTALYWYRQSLGQGPEFLIYFQGTGAADDSGLPNDRFFAVRPEGSVSTLKIQRTERGDSAVYLCASSLPARGTGGPSTDTQYFGPGTRLTVL.

This rearrangement joins TRBV30 to TRBJ1-6, with D tentatively TRBD1 (6 bases). The CDR3 covers 15 residues. V was pared by 4 bases and J by 0 bases, with 10 bases between. The germline CDR1 and CDR2 sequences are GTSNPN and SVGIG (reference sequence). This CDR3 reads CAWNPGVSYNSPLHF. The CDR3 DNA reads TGTGCCTGGAACCCAGGGGTCTCCTATAATTCACCCCTCCACTTT.

This clone was found a few times. The chain joins TRBV9 to TRBJ1-3; 10 positions agree with TRBD1. Germline assignment: CDR1 SGDLS and CDR2 YYNGEE. V shed 1 base, J shed 2 bases, and the junction held 3 bases outside the gene matches. The length of the CDR3 is 16 residues. The CDR3 DNA reads TGTGCCAGCAGCGTACGCGGGACAGGGGCTGGAAACACCATATATTTT. It specifies CASSVRGTGAGNTIYF.

This clone was picked up a small number of times. This chain joins TRBV7-3 and TRBJ1-1, with D possibly matching TRBD1 (5 bases). This CDR3 is 15 amino acids long. Germline V gene sequence: CDR1 SGHTA, CDR2 FQGTGA. V lost 1 base, J lost 9 bases, and 18 bases lay in between. The CDR3 DNA follows: TGTGCCAGCAGCTTAATGGGGGGTTTGGAGTTCAAAGCTTTCTTT. Its protein is CASSLMGGLEFKAFF.

This chain joins TRBV2 and TRBJ1-4, with D possibly TRBD1 on 5 matching bases. CDR3 length equals 14 residues. Germline CDR1 reads SNHLY; CDR2 reads FYNNEI. Trimming pared 6 bases from V and 7 bases from J, leaving 15 bases between. CDR3 amino acids: CASRLQAGSEKLFF. Written as DNA, the CDR3 is TGTGCCAGCAGGTTACAGGCTGGCAGTGAAAAACTGTTTTTT.

The chain joins TRBV27 to TRBJ1-2; maybe TRBD1 (5 bases). V was trimmed by 2 bases and J by 4 bases, leaving 11 bases between them. Germline CDR1 MNHEY, CDR2 SMNVEV (reference sequence). This CDR3 contains 14 residues. CDR3 in amino acids: CASSLQGPGYGYTF. The CDR3 nucleotides are TGTGCCAGCAGTTTACAGGGCCCCGGCTATGGCTACACCTTC.

The chain has TRBV10-1 and TRBJ2-3; unclear D gene. V lost 4 bases to trimming and J lost 9 bases, with 8 bases between them. The germline V gene has CDR1 WNHNN and CDR2 SYGVQD (reference sequence). The CDR3 has 11 amino acids. CDR3 nucleotides: TGCGCCAGCAGTGTAGGAGAGACGCAGTATTTT. This sequence encodes CASSVGETQYF.

The V call is TRBV7-6, the J call TRBJ2-2, with 7 nucleotides matching TRBD2. CDR1 SGHVS and CDR2 FNYEAQ come from the germline V gene. This CDR3 spans 16 amino acids. With V trimmed by 3 bases and J by 5 bases, 9 bases remained unmatched. The CDR3 region is CASSFTGTIGTGELFF. Written as DNA, the CDR3 is TGTGCCAGCAGCTTTACCGGGACTATAGGAACCGGGGAGCTGTTTTTT.

V and J are TRBV5-4 and TRBJ1-1, with D possibly TRBD1 on 5 matching bases. Trimming shortened V by 4 bases and J by 7 bases, and 14 bases separated the two germline ends. The CDR3 contains 13 residues. Germline V gene data show CDR1 as SGHNT and CDR2 as YYREEE (reference sequence). CDR3 loop: CASSLGGGDEAFF. The CDR3 DNA is TGTGCCAGCAGCCTGGGGGGAGGGGATGAAGCTTTCTTT.

The chain joins TRBV4-1 to TRBJ2-1; 13 positions agree with TRBD2. The junction had 9 bases not matched to a gene; V was cut back by 5 bases and J by 11 bases. Germline V gene sequence: CDR1 MGHRA, CDR2 YSYEKL. The CDR3 contains 15 residues. The CDR3 DNA reads TGCGCCAGCAGCACGGGACTAGCGGGGAAGGGGAAGCAGTTCTTC. Translating gives CASSTGLAGKGKQFF.

The J gene is TRBJ1-5, the V gene TRBV2, with TRBD1 matching 9 bases. Trimming at V came to 6 bases and at J to 5 bases, leaving 5 bases not matched to a gene. This CDR3 is 14 amino acids long. Germline V CDR1 and CDR2: SNHLY, FYNNEI. In DNA form, the CDR3 reads TGTGCCAGCAGCCGGGGACAGGGAGATCAGCCCCAGCATTTT. This sequence encodes CASSRGQGDQPQHF.

This chain connects TRBV6-1 to TRBJ1-1; the match to TRBD1 covers 11 bases. Germline-derived CDR1 and CDR2 are MNHNS and SASEGT. After removal of 6 bases from V and 5 bases from J, the junction contained 8 bases not matched to a gene. The CDR3 is made up of 15 amino acids. DNA for the CDR3: TGTGCCAGCAGGCACACCGGGACAGGGGGGACTGAAGCTTTCTTT. This encodes CASRHTGTGGTEAFF.